Sequencing of this TCR beta chain was carried out in a study of CD8 T cells in ankylosing spondylitis. Study-level points and caveats: Clones linked with disease were CD8+ and fairly uncommon in the peripheral blood.

TCRdb analysed the 5' RACE reads with MiXCR anew, one entry per CDR3 protein. The sample contains around 250,000 distinct CDR3 sequences, roughly 32% of which appear only once. V was clipped by 4 bases and J by 2 bases, with 8 bases between them. CDR1 and CDR2 from the germline V gene are DFQATT and SNEGSKA (reference sequence). This CDR3 has 12 amino acids. Worth noting for this clonotype: No antigen is known for it.

Sequenced sample: blood, either unsorted or a sorted T cell fraction (not recorded which). The chain employs TRBV20-1 and TRBJ1-1; D might be TRBD1 (5 bases). The sequence was obtained from a male donor with ankylosing spondylitis or in good health (not recorded which). CDR3 nucleotide sequence: TGCAGTGCTAAGGACACCAACACTGAAGCTTTCTTT. This translates into CSAKDTNTEAFF.